This record covers a single T cell receptor beta chain. The sample originates from a study of blood T cell repertoires in COVID-19. Measured with immunoSEQ multiplex PCR; TCRdb has only the in-frame clones, and not every one. The sample yields about half a million clones, 75% to 90% seen once. This receptor was obtained from a human donor in a cohort sampled during active COVID-19. Input material: peripheral blood.

CDR3 loop: CASRSGLAGAEEQYF. As DNA, the CDR3 is TGTGCCAGCAGGAGCGGACTAGCGGGAGCAGAAGAGCAGTACTTC. The J gene is TRBJ2-7, the V gene TRBV2, with 13 bases that match TRBD2. The CDR3 covers 15 residues. Germline trimming cut 6 bases from V and 7 bases from J; bases unmatched to any gene: 9. CDR1 SNHLY and CDR2 FYNNEI come from the germline V gene. Full variable domain (rest looked up from reference TRBV2 and TRBJ2-7): EPEVTQTPSHQVTQMGQEVILRCVPISNHLYFYWYRQILGQKVEFLVSFYNNEISEKSEIFDDQFSVERPDGSNFTLKIRSTKLEDSAMYFCASRSGLAGAEEQYFGPGTRLTVT.